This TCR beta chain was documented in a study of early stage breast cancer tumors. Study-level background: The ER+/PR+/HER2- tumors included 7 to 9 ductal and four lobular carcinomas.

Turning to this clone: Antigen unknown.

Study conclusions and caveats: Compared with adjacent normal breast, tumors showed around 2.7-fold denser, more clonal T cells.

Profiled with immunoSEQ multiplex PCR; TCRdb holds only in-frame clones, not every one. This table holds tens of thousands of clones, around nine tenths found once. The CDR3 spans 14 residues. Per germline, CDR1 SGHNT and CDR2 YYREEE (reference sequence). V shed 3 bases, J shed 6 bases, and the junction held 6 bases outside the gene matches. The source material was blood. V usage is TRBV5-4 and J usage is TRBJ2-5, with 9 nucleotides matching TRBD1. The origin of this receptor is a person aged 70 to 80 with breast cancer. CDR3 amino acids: CASSSPGQGQTQYF. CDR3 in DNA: TGTGCCAGCAGCTCTCCGGGACAGGGACAGACCCAGTACTTC. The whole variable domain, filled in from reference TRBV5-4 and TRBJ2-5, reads ETGVTQSPTHLIKTRGQQVTLRCSSQSGHNTVSWYQQALGQGPQFIFQYYREEENGRGNFPPRFSGLQFPNYSSELNVNALELDDSALYLCASSSPGQGQTQYFGPGTRLLVL.